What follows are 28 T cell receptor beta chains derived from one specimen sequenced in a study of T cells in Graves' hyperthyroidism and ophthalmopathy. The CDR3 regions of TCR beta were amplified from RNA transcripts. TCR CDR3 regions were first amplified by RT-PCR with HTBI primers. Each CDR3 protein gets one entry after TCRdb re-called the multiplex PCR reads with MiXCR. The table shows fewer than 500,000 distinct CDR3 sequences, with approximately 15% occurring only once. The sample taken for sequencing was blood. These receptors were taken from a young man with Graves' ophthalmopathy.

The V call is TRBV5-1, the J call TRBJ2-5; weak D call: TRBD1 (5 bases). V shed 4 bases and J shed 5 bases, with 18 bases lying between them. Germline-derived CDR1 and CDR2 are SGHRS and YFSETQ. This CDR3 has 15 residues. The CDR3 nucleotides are TGCGCCAGCAGCCACATTAACAGGTTTTTGGAGACCCAGTACTTC. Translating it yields CASSHINRFLETQYF.

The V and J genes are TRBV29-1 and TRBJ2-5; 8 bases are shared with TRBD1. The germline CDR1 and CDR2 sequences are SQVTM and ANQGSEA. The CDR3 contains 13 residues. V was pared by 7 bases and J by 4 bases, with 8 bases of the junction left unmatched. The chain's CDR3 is CSAMDRAPETQYF. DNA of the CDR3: TGCAGCGCTATGGACAGGGCGCCAGAGACCCAGTACTTC.

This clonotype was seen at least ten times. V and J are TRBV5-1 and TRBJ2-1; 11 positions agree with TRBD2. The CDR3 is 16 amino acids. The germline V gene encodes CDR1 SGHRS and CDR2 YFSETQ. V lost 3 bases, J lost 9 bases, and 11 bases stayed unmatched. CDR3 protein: CASSSHSGLAAVEQFF. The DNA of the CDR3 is TGCGCCAGCAGCTCCCACTCGGGACTAGCGGCAGTTGAGCAGTTCTTC. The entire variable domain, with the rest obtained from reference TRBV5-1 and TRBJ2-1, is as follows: KAGVTQTPRYLIKTRGQQVTLSCSPISGHRSVSWYQQTPGQGLQFLFEYFSETQRNKGNFPGRFSGRQFSNSRSEMNVSTLELGDSALYLCASSSHSGLAAVEQFFGPGTRLTVL.

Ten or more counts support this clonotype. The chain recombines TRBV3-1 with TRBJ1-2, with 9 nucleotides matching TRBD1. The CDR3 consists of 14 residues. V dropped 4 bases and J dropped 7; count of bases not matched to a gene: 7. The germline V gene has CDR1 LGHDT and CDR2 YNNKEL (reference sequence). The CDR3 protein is CASSRQQGAFGYTF. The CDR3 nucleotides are TGTGCCAGCAGCCGACAACAGGGGGCGTTTGGCTACACCTTC.

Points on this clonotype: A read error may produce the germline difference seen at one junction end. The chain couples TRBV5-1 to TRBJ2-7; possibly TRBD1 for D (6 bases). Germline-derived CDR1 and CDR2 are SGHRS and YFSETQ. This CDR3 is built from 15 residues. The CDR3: CASSFRGRGVNEQYF. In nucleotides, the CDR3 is TGTGCCAGCAGCTTTAGGGGCAGGGGAGTTAACGAGCAGTACTTC. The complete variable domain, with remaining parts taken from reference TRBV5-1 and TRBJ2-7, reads KAGVTQTPRYLIKTRGQQVTLSCSPISGHRSVSWYQQTPGQGLQFLFEYFSETQRNKGNFPGRFSGRQFSNSRSEMNVSTLELGDSALYLCASSFRGRGVNEQYFGPGTRLTVT.

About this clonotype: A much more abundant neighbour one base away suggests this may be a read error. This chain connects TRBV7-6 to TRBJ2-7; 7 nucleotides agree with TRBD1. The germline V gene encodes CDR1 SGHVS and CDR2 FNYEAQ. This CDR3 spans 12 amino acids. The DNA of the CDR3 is TGTGCCAGCAGAAAATACAGGGGCGAGCGGTACTTC. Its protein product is CASRKYRGERYF.

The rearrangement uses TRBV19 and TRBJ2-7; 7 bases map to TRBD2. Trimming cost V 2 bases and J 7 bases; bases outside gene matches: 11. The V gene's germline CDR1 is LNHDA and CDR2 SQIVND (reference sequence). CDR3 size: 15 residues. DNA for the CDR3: TGTGCCAGTAGTATACGAGCGGGGAGAAAGGAAGAGCAGTACTTC. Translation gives CASSIRAGRKEEQYF.

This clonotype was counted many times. CDR3 residues: CASSLGSRMNTGELFF. The CDR3 DNA is TGCGCCAGCAGCTTGGGGAGCAGGATGAACACCGGGGAGCTGTTTTTT. The rearrangement links TRBV5-1 to TRBJ2-2; D is undetermined. Germline CDR1 is SGHRS and CDR2 is YFSETQ. Between the trimmed V and J ends, which lost 0 bases and 1 base, there was a span of 10 bases. The CDR3 covers 16 residues.

In nucleotides, the CDR3 is TGCAGTGCTAGACGGGGGCCTAGCGGGGGGGCCCTCGAGCAGTACTTC. Translation: CSARRGPSGGALEQYF. The J gene is TRBJ2-7, the V gene TRBV20-1, with TRBD2 matching 12 bases. The CDR3 covers 16 residues. In germline, CDR1 is DFQATT, CDR2 SNEGSKA (reference sequence). With 2 bases clipped from V and 6 bases from J, the junction kept 11 bases outside the gene matches.

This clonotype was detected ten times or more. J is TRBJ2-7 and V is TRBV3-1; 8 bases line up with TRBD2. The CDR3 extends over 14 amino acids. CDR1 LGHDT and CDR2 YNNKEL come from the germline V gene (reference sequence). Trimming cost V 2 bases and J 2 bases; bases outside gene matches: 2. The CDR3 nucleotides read TGTGCCAGCAGCCAACGGGAGGGGCCCTACGAGCAGTACTTC. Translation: CASSQREGPYEQYF.

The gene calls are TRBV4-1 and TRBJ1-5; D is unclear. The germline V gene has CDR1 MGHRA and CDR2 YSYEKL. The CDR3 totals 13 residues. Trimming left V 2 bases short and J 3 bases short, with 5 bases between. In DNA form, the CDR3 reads TGCGCCAGCAGCCAATGGAACAATCAGCCCCAGCATTTT. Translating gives CASSQWNNQPQHF.

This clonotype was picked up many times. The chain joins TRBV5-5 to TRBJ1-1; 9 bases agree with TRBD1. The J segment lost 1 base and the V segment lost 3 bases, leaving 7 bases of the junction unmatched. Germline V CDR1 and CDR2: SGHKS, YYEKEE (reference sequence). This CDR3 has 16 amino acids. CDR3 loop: CASSWGTGTQNTEAFF. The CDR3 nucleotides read TGTGCCAGCAGCTGGGGGACAGGGACACAGAACACTGAAGCTTTCTTT.

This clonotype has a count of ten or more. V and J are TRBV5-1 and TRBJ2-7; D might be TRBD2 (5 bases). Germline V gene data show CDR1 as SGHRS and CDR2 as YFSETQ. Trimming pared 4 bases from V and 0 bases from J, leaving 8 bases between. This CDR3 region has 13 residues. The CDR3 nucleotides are TGCGCCAGCAGCCGGGCGGGCTCCTACGAGCAGTACTTC. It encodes CASSRAGSYEQYF. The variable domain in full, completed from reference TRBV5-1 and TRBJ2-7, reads KAGVTQTPRYLIKTRGQQVTLSCSPISGHRSVSWYQQTPGQGLQFLFEYFSETQRNKGNFPGRFSGRQFSNSRSEMNVSTLELGDSALYLCASSRAGSYEQYFGPGTRLTVT.

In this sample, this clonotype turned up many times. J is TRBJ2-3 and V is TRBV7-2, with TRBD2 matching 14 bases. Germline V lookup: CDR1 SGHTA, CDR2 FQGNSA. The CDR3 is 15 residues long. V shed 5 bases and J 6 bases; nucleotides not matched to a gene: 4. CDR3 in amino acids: CASSGLAGGLDTQYF. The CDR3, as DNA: TGTGCCAGCAGCGGACTAGCGGGGGGACTGGATACGCAGTATTTT.

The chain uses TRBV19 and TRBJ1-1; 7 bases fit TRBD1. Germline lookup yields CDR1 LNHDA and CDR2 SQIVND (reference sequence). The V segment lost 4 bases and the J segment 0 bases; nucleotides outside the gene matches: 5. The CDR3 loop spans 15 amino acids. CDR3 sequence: CASSTPGQMNTEAFF. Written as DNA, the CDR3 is TGTGCCAGTAGTACCCCGGGACAGATGAACACTGAAGCTTTCTTT.

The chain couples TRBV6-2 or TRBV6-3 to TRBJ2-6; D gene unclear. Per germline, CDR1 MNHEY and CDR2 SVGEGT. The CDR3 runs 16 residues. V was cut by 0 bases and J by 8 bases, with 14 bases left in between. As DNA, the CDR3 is TGTGCCAGCAGTTACTCGAAGTCCTCTCGGCCCAACGTCCTGACTTTC. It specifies CASSYSKSSRPNVLTF.

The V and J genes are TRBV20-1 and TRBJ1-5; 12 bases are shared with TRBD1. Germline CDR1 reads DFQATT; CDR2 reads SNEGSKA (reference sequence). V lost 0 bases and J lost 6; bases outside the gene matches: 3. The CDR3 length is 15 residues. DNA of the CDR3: TGCAGTGCTAGAGAAGGGACAGGGGGCCCTCAGCCCCAGCATTTT. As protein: CSAREGTGGPQPQHF.

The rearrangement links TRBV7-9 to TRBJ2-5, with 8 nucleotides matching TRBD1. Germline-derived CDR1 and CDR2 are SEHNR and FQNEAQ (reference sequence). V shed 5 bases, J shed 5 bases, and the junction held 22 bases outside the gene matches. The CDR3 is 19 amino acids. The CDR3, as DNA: TGTGCCAGCAGCCCCGATTTAATTTGGCAGGGGGCGCTAGGGGAGACCCAGTACTTC. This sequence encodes CASSPDLIWQGALGETQYF.

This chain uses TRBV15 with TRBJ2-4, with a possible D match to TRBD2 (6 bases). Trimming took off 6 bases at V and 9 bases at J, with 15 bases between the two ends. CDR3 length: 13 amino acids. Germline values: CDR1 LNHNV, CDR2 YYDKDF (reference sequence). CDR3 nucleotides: TGTGCCACCAGTCCGAGGGTGGAGGGCATTCAGTACTTC. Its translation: CATSPRVEGIQYF.

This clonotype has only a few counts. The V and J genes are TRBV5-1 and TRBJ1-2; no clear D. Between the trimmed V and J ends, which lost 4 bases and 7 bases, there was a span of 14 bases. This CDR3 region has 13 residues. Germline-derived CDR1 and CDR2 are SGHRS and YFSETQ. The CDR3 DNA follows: TGCGCCAGCAGCCCAGGAGGTGGTGGTGGCTACACCTTC. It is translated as CASSPGGGGGYTF.

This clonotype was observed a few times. DNA for the CDR3: TGCGCCAGCAGCCGAAATAGCGGGACCTCGGACGAGCAGTACTTC. This codes for CASSRNSGTSDEQYF. The rearrangement links TRBV5-1 to TRBJ2-7, with 8 bases lining up with TRBD2. The CDR3 contains 15 residues. V was clipped by 4 bases and J by 5 bases; unmatched bases: 11. CDR1 and CDR2 (germline): SGHRS, YFSETQ.

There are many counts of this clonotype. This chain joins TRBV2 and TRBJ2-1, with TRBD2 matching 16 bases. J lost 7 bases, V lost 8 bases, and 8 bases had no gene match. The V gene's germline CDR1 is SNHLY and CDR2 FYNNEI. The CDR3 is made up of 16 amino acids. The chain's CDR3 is CASRGTSGRVVNEQFF. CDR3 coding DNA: TGTGCCAGCCGCGGGACTAGCGGGAGGGTTGTTAATGAGCAGTTCTTC.

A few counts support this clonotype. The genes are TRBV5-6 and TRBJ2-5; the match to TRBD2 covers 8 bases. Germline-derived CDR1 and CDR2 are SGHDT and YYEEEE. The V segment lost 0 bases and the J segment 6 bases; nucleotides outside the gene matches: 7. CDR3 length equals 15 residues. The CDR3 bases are TGTGCCAGCAGCTTGGTTGCGAGCGGGGGAAAGACCCAGTACTTC. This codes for CASSLVASGGKTQYF.

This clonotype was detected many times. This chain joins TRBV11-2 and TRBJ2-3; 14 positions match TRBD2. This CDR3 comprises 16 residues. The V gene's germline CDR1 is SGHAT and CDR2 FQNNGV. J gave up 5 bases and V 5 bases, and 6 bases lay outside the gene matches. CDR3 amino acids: CASSVLTSGGVDTQYF. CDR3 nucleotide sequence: TGTGCCAGCAGCGTACTGACTAGCGGGGGGGTAGATACGCAGTATTTT.

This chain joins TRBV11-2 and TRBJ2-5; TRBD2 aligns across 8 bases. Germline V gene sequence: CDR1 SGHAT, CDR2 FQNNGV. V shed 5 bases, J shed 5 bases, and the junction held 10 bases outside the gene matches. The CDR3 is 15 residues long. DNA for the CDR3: TGTGCCAGCAGCCAAGAGCGGGAGTCCGGGGAGACCCAGTACTTC. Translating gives CASSQERESGETQYF.

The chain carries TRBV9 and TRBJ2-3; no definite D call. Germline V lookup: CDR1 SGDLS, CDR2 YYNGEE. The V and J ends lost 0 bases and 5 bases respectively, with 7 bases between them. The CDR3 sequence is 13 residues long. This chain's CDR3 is CASSVATRDTQYF. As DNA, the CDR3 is TGTGCCAGCAGCGTAGCGACCCGAGATACGCAGTATTTT.

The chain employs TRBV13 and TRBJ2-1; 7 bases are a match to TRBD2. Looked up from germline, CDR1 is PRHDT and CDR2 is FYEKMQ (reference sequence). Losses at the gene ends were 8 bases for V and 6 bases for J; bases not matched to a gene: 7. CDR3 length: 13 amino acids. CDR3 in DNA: TGTGCCAGCTACCTAGCGGAGGGCAATGAGCAGTTCTTC. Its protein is CASYLAEGNEQFF.

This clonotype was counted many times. CDR3 sequence: CASSEGTSGRVGETQYF. In nucleotides, the CDR3 is TGTGCCAGCAGTGAGGGGACTAGCGGGAGGGTTGGAGAGACCCAGTACTTC. This chain joins TRBV25-1 and TRBJ2-5; 16 nucleotides align to TRBD2. The CDR3 runs to 17 residues. The germline CDR1 and CDR2 sequences are MGHDK and SYGVNS. V was clipped by 3 bases and J by 4 bases; unmatched bases: 5.